This T cell receptor beta chain was profiled in a study of response to subunit inactivated influenza vaccine. The J segment lost 5 bases and the V segment lost 0 bases, leaving 6 bases of the junction unmatched. CDR1 is SGHRS, CDR2 YFSETQ, per germline. This CDR3 comprises 15 residues. A single record per CDR3 protein comes from TCRdb applying MiXCR to the RT-PCR reads. Of some 180,000 distinct CDR3 sequences listed, around a tenth are singletons. The sequenced sample was non-naive T cells sorted from PBMCs, obtained on the day of vaccination. This TCR was sampled from a man aged 45 to 65 who received an inactivated influenza vaccine. The V call is TRBV5-1, the J call TRBJ1-2; TRBD1 agrees at 8 bases. The CDR3 DNA reads TGCGCCAGCAGCTTGGAATCCCGACAGGGGTATGGCTACACCTTC. Translated, it gives CASSLESRQGYGYTF.